The next 25 T cell receptor beta chains were all read from a single sample in a study of cytomegalovirus exposure and HLA in healthy donors. The study ran its PCR with 60 Vbeta and 13 Jbeta primers. Libraries were prepared by immunoSEQ multiplex PCR; TCRdb keeps only in-frame clonotypes and omits some of them. The sample records about 140,000 clones, roughly 75% being singletons. The sample comprised PBMCs. These receptors were taken from a young man in good health.

This rearrangement joins TRBV30 to TRBJ2-7; no clear D gene. Germline values: CDR1 GTSNPN, CDR2 SVGIG (reference sequence). The V and J ends lost 8 bases and 3 bases respectively, with 23 bases between them. The CDR3 contains 15 residues. CDR3 in DNA: TGTGCCACTGGCCCCCGAGGTACCCGAGGCTACGAGCAGTACTTC. Translated: CATGPRGTRGYEQYF.

The chain carries TRBV5-1 and TRBJ2-7, with a tentative D call TRBD1 (6 bases). CDR3 size: 15 residues. The germline CDR1 and CDR2 sequences are SGHRS and YFSETQ. Trimming removed 0 bases from V and 3 bases from J, with 13 bases in between. This chain's CDR3 is CASSLAGDIFYEQYF. For the CDR3, the DNA is TGCGCCAGCAGCTTGGCCGGGGACATCTTCTACGAGCAGTACTTC.

This chain uses TRBV7-2 with TRBJ2-3; perhaps TRBD2 as D (6 bases). Germline V gene data show CDR1 as SGHTA and CDR2 as FQGNSA. The CDR3 covers 14 residues. The V and J ends lost 5 bases and 0 bases respectively, with 9 bases between them. The CDR3 nucleotides read TGTGCCAGCAGCCGACTAGGAAGCACAGATACGCAGTATTTT. Residues: CASSRLGSTDTQYF.

V is TRBV5-1 and J is TRBJ2-7, with D possibly TRBD2 on 6 matching bases. The CDR3 is 16 amino acids. Germline V gene lookup returns CDR1 SGHRS and CDR2 YFSETQ. V was cut by 0 bases and J by 5 bases, with 18 bases left in between. The CDR3 coding sequence is TGCGCCAGCAGCTTGGTCGGGGGACTTCTAGGCCACGAGCAGTACTTC. Residues: CASSLVGGLLGHEQYF.

Comment on this clone: The sample has other DNA sequences that encode this CDR3 too. The V call is TRBV2, the J call TRBJ2-5; D is possibly TRBD1 (7 bases). Trimming cost V 4 bases and J 5 bases, with 8 bases left between them. From germline, CDR1 is SNHLY and CDR2 FYNNEI. The CDR3 contains 12 residues. The DNA of the CDR3 is TGTGCCAGCAGTGCAGGGGGGGAGACCCAGTACTTC. The encoded protein is CASSAGGETQYF.

The V call is TRBV6-5, the J call TRBJ2-7, with D tentatively TRBD1 (6 bases). The germline gives CDR1 MNHEY, CDR2 SVGAGI. V lost 0 bases, J lost 6 bases, and 15 bases lay in between. This CDR3 is 15 amino acids long. DNA of the CDR3: TGTGCCAGCAGTTACTCATGGGGGCGGAACGTCGAGCAGTACTTC. Its translation: CASSYSWGRNVEQYF.

This chain uses TRBV7-9 with TRBJ2-1, with TRBD2 identical over 16 bases. Trimming at V came to 3 bases and at J to 8 bases, leaving 10 bases not matched to a gene. In germline, CDR1 is SEHNR, CDR2 FQNEAQ (reference sequence). This CDR3 region has 18 residues. The chain's CDR3 is CASSFARGTSGGGHEQFF. The CDR3 DNA reads as TGTGCCAGCAGCTTCGCCCGGGGGACTAGCGGGGGGGGACATGAGCAGTTCTTC.

The chain combines TRBV7-9 with TRBJ2-7; maybe TRBD1 (6 bases). This CDR3 comprises 13 residues. Germline CDR1 is SEHNR and CDR2 is FQNEAQ (reference sequence). Trimming took 10 bases from V and 2 from J, leaving 15 bases between them. The DNA for the CDR3 is TGTGCCATCCGCCTACAGGGCGCCTACGAGCAGTACTTC. Residues: CAIRLQGAYEQYF.

This clone turned up a few times. The CDR3, as DNA: TGTGCCAGTAGGAGGACTAGCGGCCAAGAGACCCAGTACTTC. It encodes CASRRTSGQETQYF. The chain is built from TRBV19 and TRBJ2-5, with 10 bases identical to TRBD2. The CDR3 totals 14 residues. The germline CDR1 and CDR2 sequences are LNHDA and SQIVND (reference sequence). Germline trimming cut 6 bases from V and 1 base from J; bases unmatched to any gene: 2.

As DNA, the CDR3 is TGTGCCAGCAACTTAGAGGGCCTAGCCAAAAACATTCAGTACTTC. Protein: CASNLEGLAKNIQYF. This sequence joins TRBV6-6 and TRBJ2-4; perhaps TRBD2 as D (5 bases). Germline V gives CDR1 MNHNY, CDR2 SVGAGI (reference sequence). The CDR3 is 15 amino acids. Trimming stripped 7 bases from V and 0 bases from J, with 13 bases between.

The chain couples TRBV6-1 to TRBJ2-1; 7 bases map to TRBD1. The germline gives CDR1 MNHNS, CDR2 SASEGT. J lost 5 bases, V lost 7 bases, and 11 bases had no gene match. The CDR3 has 15 amino acids. CDR3 nucleotide sequence: TGTGCCAGCACTGAGGCATACAGGGGAGACAATGAGCAGTTCTTC. It codes for CASTEAYRGDNEQFF.

This clone was detected only once. The chain couples TRBV5-1 to TRBJ1-4; 7 nucleotides align to TRBD1. Germline V gene data show CDR1 as SGHRS and CDR2 as YFSETQ. V dropped 4 bases and J dropped 0; count of bases not matched to a gene: 3. This CDR3 has 15 amino acids. For the CDR3, the DNA is TGCGCCAGCAGCGCCGGGACAGCAACTAATGAAAAACTGTTTTTT. Protein product: CASSAGTATNEKLFF.

CDR3 sequence: CASSLPGQGPEQYF. DNA of the CDR3: TGTGCCAGCAGCTTACCGGGACAGGGGCCCGAGCAGTACTTC. The chain joins TRBV7-9 to TRBJ2-5; TRBD1 aligns across 10 bases. The J call may be incorrect, as the DNA end agrees better with TRBJ2-7. The germline V gene has CDR1 SEHNR and CDR2 FQNEAQ (reference sequence). The CDR3 is made up of 14 amino acids.

V is TRBV30 and J is TRBJ1-3; TRBD1 agrees at 7 bases. The CDR3 consists of 14 residues. The junction had 11 bases not matched to a gene; V was cut back by 4 bases and J by 8 bases. Germline V gene sequence: CDR1 GTSNPN, CDR2 SVGIG (reference sequence). CDR3 nucleotides: TGTGCCTGGACACCTTTACAGGGGCCGGACACCATATATTTT. Protein sequence: CAWTPLQGPDTIYF.

This clone was seen a few times. The chain uses TRBV28 and TRBJ1-4, with D tentatively TRBD1 (5 bases). The V gene's germline CDR1 is MDHEN and CDR2 SYDVKM. V was trimmed by 6 bases and J by 0 bases, leaving 8 bases between them. The CDR3 loop spans 14 amino acids. DNA for the CDR3: TGTGCCAGCAGCAGGGCTTCAACTAATGAAAAACTGTTTTTT. Amino acid sequence: CASSRASTNEKLFF.

V gene TRBV4-3 combines with J gene TRBJ1-2, with TRBD1 matching over 8 bases. In germline, CDR1 is LGHNA, CDR2 YSLEER. This CDR3 contains 14 residues. The V and J ends lost 5 bases and 7 bases, in that order; junction bases with no gene match: 9. CDR3 in amino acids: CASSFDRGRGGYTF. DNA for the CDR3: TGCGCCAGCAGCTTTGACAGGGGTCGGGGTGGCTACACCTTC.

V and J are TRBV5-8 and TRBJ2-7, with TRBD2 as a possible D gene (5 bases). The V and J ends lost 1 base and 6 bases respectively, with 14 bases between them. In germline, CDR1 is SGHTS, CDR2 YDEGEE. The CDR3 has 14 amino acids. CDR3 in amino acids: CASSLFSGKGEQYF. The CDR3 nucleotides read TGTGCCAGCAGCTTGTTCTCGGGAAAGGGCGAGCAGTACTTC. Together with reference TRBV5-8 and TRBJ2-7, the CDR3 gives the full variable domain: EAGVTQSPTHLIKTRGQQATLRCSPISGHTSVYWYQQALGLGLQFLLWYDEGEERNRGNFPPRFSGRQFPNYSSELNVNALELEDSALYLCASSLFSGKGEQYFGPGTRLTVT.

V and J are TRBV30 and TRBJ2-5; possibly TRBD1 for D (5 bases). The CDR3 has 15 amino acids. Germline CDR1 reads GTSNPN; CDR2 reads SVGIG (reference sequence). Trimming stripped 0 bases from V and 5 bases from J, with 16 bases between. The CDR3 DNA is TGTGCCTGGAGTGTACTGGAGAATGCAGGGGAGACCCAGTACTTC. It yields the protein CAWSVLENAGETQYF.

The chain recombines TRBV11-2 with TRBJ2-1; TRBD1 agrees at 8 bases. V was pared by 0 bases and J by 5 bases, with 3 bases of the junction left unmatched. CDR3 size: 15 residues. CDR1 is SGHAT, CDR2 FQNNGV, per germline. The CDR3 DNA reads TGTGCCAGCAGCTTAGAGGGGACAGGCCACAATGAGCAGTTCTTC. Its protein product is CASSLEGTGHNEQFF.

This rearrangement joins TRBV9 to TRBJ2-2, with 8 bases aligning to TRBD2. Per the germline V gene, CDR1 is SGDLS and CDR2 is YYNGEE. V shed 3 bases, J shed 5 bases, and the junction held 15 bases outside the gene matches. This CDR3 comprises 18 residues. In nucleotides, the CDR3 is TGTGCCAGCAGCGACGGCCGGGACATCCCGGGAGGGACCGGGGAGCTGTTTTTT. It encodes CASSDGRDIPGGTGELFF. The full variable domain, with the rest looked up from reference TRBV9 and TRBJ2-2, is DSGVTQTPKHLITATGQRVTLRCSPRSGDLSVYWYQQSLDQGLQFLIQYYNGEERAKGNILERFSAQQFPDLHSELNLSSLELGDSALYFCASSDGRDIPGGTGELFFGEGSRLTVL.

CDR3 in DNA: TGTGCCAGCAGCGGGGGGGTGGCTGAAGCTTTCTTT. Its protein is CASSGGVAEAFF. V gene TRBV7-9 combines with J gene TRBJ1-1, with D maybe TRBD1 (5 bases). Trimming cost V 5 bases and J 6 bases, with 10 bases left between them. There are 12 residues in the CDR3. Looked up from germline, CDR1 is SEHNR and CDR2 is FQNEAQ (reference sequence).

Turning to this clone: A read error may produce the germline difference seen at one junction end. The chain is built from TRBV5-1 and TRBJ2-1, with D possibly being TRBD2 (5 bases). In germline, CDR1 is SGHRS, CDR2 YFSETQ. The length of the CDR3 is 14 residues. The CDR3 region has the DNA TGCGCCAGCAGCTTGTACGCTGACTACAATGAGCGGTTCTTC. Translation: CASSLYADYNERFF.

The V call is TRBV5-1, the J call TRBJ2-5; TRBD1 might be the D (6 bases). Trimming stripped 2 bases from V and 5 bases from J, with 10 bases between. This CDR3 contains 13 residues. Germline assignment: CDR1 SGHRS and CDR2 YFSETQ. CDR3 loop: CASSFEGEETQYF. The CDR3 coding sequence is TGCGCCAGCAGCTTCGAGGGGGAGGAGACCCAGTACTTC. Variable domain in full (rest from reference TRBV5-1 and TRBJ2-5): KAGVTQTPRYLIKTRGQQVTLSCSPISGHRSVSWYQQTPGQGLQFLFEYFSETQRNKGNFPGRFSGRQFSNSRSEMNVSTLELGDSALYLCASSFEGEETQYFGPGTRLLVL.

This chain links TRBV27 with TRBJ2-3; 8 nucleotides line up with TRBD2. The CDR3 is made up of 14 amino acids. Unmatched junction bases numbered 6, after V lost 6 bases and J lost 4 bases. Germline assignment: CDR1 MNHEY and CDR2 SMNVEV (reference sequence). The CDR3 bases are TGTGCCAGCAGCTCGGGACTAGGGTCAGATACGCAGTATTTT. Amino acid sequence: CASSSGLGSDTQYF.

V gene TRBV6-5 combines with J gene TRBJ1-5; D is unclear. V was shortened by 0 bases and J by 9 bases, with 15 bases between the two germline ends. Germline V lookup: CDR1 MNHEY, CDR2 SVGAGI. The CDR3 length is 15 residues. CDR3 protein: CASSYSGERPGPQHF. CDR3 sequence (DNA): TGTGCCAGCAGTTACTCGGGAGAGAGACCCGGGCCCCAGCATTTT.